The rows below give T cell receptor beta chains drawn from one sample of a study of identical twins. Via MiXCR, TCRdb re-called the 5' RACE reads, giving one row per CDR3 protein. The table records 500,000 or so distinct CDR3 sequences, roughly an eighth of them present only once. This sample was shared with a second study, whose subject was yellow fever vaccine responses in identical twins.

Sequencing used CD4+ T cells sorted from blood. The receptors were sampled from a woman between 18 and 29 years old in good health. Both conserved end residues are part of each CDR3. Fields, in order: J gene, D gene, clone size, V gene, CDR3 protein, CDR3 DNA. D genes are given only for firm matches. Where a row states a size, it is once, few, many or the class of an expanded clone; other rows omit it.

j_gene: TRBJ2-1
d_gene: TRBD1
abundance: many
v_gene: TRBV5-1
CDR3aa: CASGDLRDREQFF
CDR3nt: TGCGCCAGCGGCGATTTAAGGGACAGGGAGCAGTTCTTC

j_gene: TRBJ2-5
d_gene: NA
abundance: NA
v_gene: TRBV30
CDR3aa: CAWSPRTVGETQYF
CDR3nt: TGTGCCTGGAGTCCCAGGACAGTTGGGGAGACCCAGTACTTC

j_gene: TRBJ2-2
d_gene: NA
abundance: few
v_gene: TRBV5-1
CDR3aa: CASSPDTRDTGELFF
CDR3nt: TGCGCCAGCAGCCCGGACACGCGGGACACCGGGGAGCTGTTTTTT

j_gene: TRBJ2-1
d_gene: TRBD2
abundance: once
v_gene: TRBV18
CDR3aa: CASSPGLAGEEQFF
CDR3nt: TGTGCCAGCTCACCGGGACTAGCGGGGGAGGAGCAGTTCTTC

j_gene: TRBJ1-2
d_gene: NA
abundance: NA
v_gene: TRBV29-1
CDR3aa: CSVSSGYGYTF
CDR3nt: TGCAGCGTTTCAAGTGGCTATGGCTACACCTTC

j_gene: TRBJ2-1
d_gene: TRBD2
abundance: many
v_gene: TRBV7-2
CDR3aa: CASRPTSVSRGEQFF
CDR3nt: TGTGCCAGCAGGCCTACTAGCGTAAGCCGGGGCGAGCAGTTCTTC

j_gene: TRBJ2-6
d_gene: TRBD1
abundance: NA
v_gene: TRBV20-1
CDR3aa: CCARVGQVNFSGANVLTF
CDR3nt: TGCTGTGCTAGAGTCGGACAGGTGAACTTTTCTGGGGCCAACGTCCTGACTTTC

j_gene: TRBJ1-2
d_gene: TRBD1
abundance: NA
v_gene: TRBV29-1
CDR3aa: CSVEDRASFGGGYTF
CDR3nt: TGCAGCGTTGAGGACAGGGCCAGTTTTGGTGGTGGCTACACCTTC

j_gene: TRBJ2-7
d_gene: NA
abundance: many
v_gene: TRBV27
CDR3aa: CASTSSQGLPHYEQYF
CDR3nt: TGTGCCAGCACTTCATCCCAAGGCCTTCCCCACTACGAGCAGTACTTC

j_gene: TRBJ1-5
d_gene: NA
abundance: NA
v_gene: TRBV2
CDR3aa: CASKPGTYQPQHF
CDR3nt: TGTGCCAGCAAACCGGGGACTTACCAGCCCCAGCATTTT

j_gene: TRBJ1-1
d_gene: TRBD1
abundance: few
v_gene: TRBV12-3/TRBV12-4
CDR3aa: CASTPRQGASNMNTEAFF
CDR3nt: TGTGCCAGCACTCCAAGACAGGGGGCAAGTAACATGAACACTGAAGCTTTCTTT

j_gene: TRBJ2-1
d_gene: TRBD2
abundance: NA
v_gene: TRBV28
CDR3aa: CASITSGKSVEQFF
CDR3nt: TGTGCCAGCATTACTAGCGGGAAATCGGTTGAGCAGTTCTTC

j_gene: TRBJ2-7
d_gene: TRBD2
abundance: few
v_gene: TRBV7-2
CDR3aa: CASSLAGTSSQEQYF
CDR3nt: TGTGCCAGCAGCTTAGCGGGGACTAGCTCACAAGAGCAGTACTTC

j_gene: TRBJ2-5
d_gene: NA
abundance: NA
v_gene: TRBV25-1
CDR3aa: CASSEWAGGRETQYF
CDR3nt: TGTGCCAGCAGTGAATGGGCCGGGGGTCGTGAGACCCAGTACTTC

j_gene: TRBJ2-3
d_gene: NA
abundance: many
v_gene: TRBV7-7
CDR3aa: CASSLASLTDTQYF
CDR3nt: TGTGCTAGCAGCTTAGCTAGTCTCACAGATACGCAGTATTTT

j_gene: TRBJ2-7
d_gene: TRBD1
abundance: few
v_gene: TRBV7-2
CDR3aa: CASSLVGQLKEQYF
CDR3nt: TGTGCCAGCAGCTTAGTGGGACAGCTAAAAGAGCAGTACTTC

j_gene: TRBJ2-3
d_gene: NA
abundance: NA
v_gene: TRBV3-1
CDR3aa: CASSPTPTGADTQYF
CDR3nt: TGTGCCAGCAGCCCCACACCGACTGGGGCGGATACGCAGTATTTT

j_gene: TRBJ2-1
d_gene: TRBD2
abundance: few
v_gene: TRBV20-1
CDR3aa: CSARGRAGGYNEQFF
CDR3nt: TGCAGTGCTAGAGGAAGAGCGGGGGGGTACAATGAGCAGTTCTTC

j_gene: TRBJ2-5
d_gene: NA
abundance: few
v_gene: TRBV29-1
CDR3aa: CSATGLETQYF
CDR3nt: TGCAGCGCAACAGGGCTGGAGACCCAGTACTTC

j_gene: TRBJ2-7
d_gene: TRBD1
abundance: few
v_gene: TRBV5-1
CDR3aa: CASSLYLTGGDYEQYF
CDR3nt: TGCGCCAGCAGCTTGTACCTTACAGGGGGCGATTACGAGCAGTACTTC

j_gene: TRBJ1-1
d_gene: NA
abundance: few
v_gene: TRBV29-1
CDR3aa: CSGRGPNTEAFF
CDR3nt: TGCAGCGGAAGGGGCCCGAACACTGAAGCTTTCTTT

j_gene: TRBJ2-1
d_gene: NA
abundance: few
v_gene: TRBV3-1
CDR3aa: CASSQAISAIEQFF
CDR3nt: TGTGCCAGCAGCCAAGCTATATCTGCGATTGAGCAGTTCTTC

j_gene: TRBJ2-7
d_gene: NA
abundance: few
v_gene: TRBV12-3/TRBV12-4
CDR3aa: CASSLGQRSSYEQYF
CDR3nt: TGTGCCAGCAGTTTAGGACAGAGAAGCTCCTACGAGCAGTACTTC

j_gene: TRBJ2-3
d_gene: TRBD2
abundance: NA
v_gene: TRBV12-3/TRBV12-4
CDR3aa: CASSPRLAGGFGTQYF
CDR3nt: TGTGCCAGCAGCCCGAGACTAGCGGGGGGCTTCGGTACGCAGTATTTT

j_gene: TRBJ2-7
d_gene: NA
abundance: NA
v_gene: TRBV3-1
CDR3aa: CASSQVGPYEQYF
CDR3nt: TGTGCCAGCAGCCAAGTTGGGCCCTACGAGCAGTACTTC

j_gene: TRBJ2-7
d_gene: NA
abundance: NA
v_gene: TRBV11-2
CDR3aa: CASTDTWGEYEQYF
CDR3nt: TGTGCCAGCACCGACACCTGGGGGGAGTACGAGCAGTACTTC

j_gene: TRBJ2-6
d_gene: NA
abundance: NA
v_gene: TRBV11-2
CDR3aa: CASSSLAGANVLTF
CDR3nt: TGTGCCAGCAGCTCACTAGCTGGGGCCAACGTCCTGACTTTC

j_gene: TRBJ1-5
d_gene: TRBD1
abundance: NA
v_gene: TRBV4-1
CDR3aa: CASSQVTGGVQPQHF
CDR3nt: TGCGCCAGCAGCCAAGTGACAGGGGGGGTTCAGCCCCAGCATTTT

j_gene: TRBJ2-7
d_gene: TRBD2
abundance: NA
v_gene: TRBV7-2
CDR3aa: CASSALAGRSYEQYF
CDR3nt: TGTGCCAGCAGCGCCCTAGCGGGGCGTTCCTACGAGCAGTACTTC

j_gene: TRBJ2-2
d_gene: NA
abundance: few
v_gene: TRBV5-4
CDR3aa: CASSSPMTGNTGELFF
CDR3nt: TGTGCCAGCAGCTCACCAATGACAGGGAACACCGGGGAGCTGTTTTTT

j_gene: TRBJ2-3
d_gene: TRBD1
abundance: few
v_gene: TRBV7-9
CDR3aa: CASSLPPDRVETDTQYF
CDR3nt: TGTGCCAGCAGCTTACCTCCGGACAGGGTAGAAACAGATACGCAGTATTTT

j_gene: TRBJ2-7
d_gene: NA
abundance: few
v_gene: TRBV7-2
CDR3aa: CASSSSETYEQYF
CDR3nt: TGTGCCAGCAGCTCTAGCGAGACCTACGAGCAGTACTTC

j_gene: TRBJ2-5
d_gene: NA
abundance: few
v_gene: TRBV14
CDR3aa: CASSQVPKETQYF
CDR3nt: TGTGCCAGCAGCCAAGTCCCCAAAGAGACCCAGTACTTC

j_gene: TRBJ2-7
d_gene: TRBD1
abundance: NA
v_gene: TRBV15
CDR3aa: CATSRDTRGSTYF
CDR3nt: TGTGCCACCAGCAGAGATACCAGGGGGAGTACGTACTTC

j_gene: TRBJ2-7
d_gene: NA
abundance: once
v_gene: TRBV15
CDR3aa: CATSRDPRRPYEQYF
CDR3nt: TGTGCCACCAGCAGAGATCCACGGAGGCCCTACGAGCAGTACTTC

j_gene: TRBJ2-3
d_gene: TRBD2
abundance: NA
v_gene: TRBV4-1
CDR3aa: CASTPSGGADTQYF
CDR3nt: TGCGCCAGCACCCCTAGCGGGGGGGCAGATACGCAGTATTTT

j_gene: TRBJ2-3
d_gene: NA
abundance: many
v_gene: TRBV7-2
CDR3aa: CASSQKGFGLSADTQYF
CDR3nt: TGTGCCAGCAGTCAGAAGGGATTCGGACTATCGGCAGATACGCAGTATTTT

j_gene: TRBJ2-1
d_gene: NA
abundance: NA
v_gene: TRBV5-4
CDR3aa: CASSLAQGLDNEQFF
CDR3nt: TGTGCCAGCAGCTTGGCACAGGGTTTAGACAATGAGCAGTTCTTC

j_gene: TRBJ2-3
d_gene: NA
abundance: NA
v_gene: TRBV10-3
CDR3aa: CAISPDPRDTQYF
CDR3nt: TGTGCCATCAGTCCTGATCCGAGAGATACGCAGTATTTT

j_gene: TRBJ2-4
d_gene: NA
abundance: many
v_gene: TRBV6-1
CDR3aa: CASREQGPLGKNIQYF
CDR3nt: TGTGCCAGCAGGGAACAGGGTCCCCTCGGCAAAAACATTCAGTACTTC

j_gene: TRBJ2-1
d_gene: NA
abundance: NA
v_gene: TRBV11-2
CDR3aa: CASSPRGQTMSSYNEQFF
CDR3nt: TGTGCCAGCAGCCCCCGTGGACAGACTATGAGCTCCTACAATGAGCAGTTCTTC

j_gene: TRBJ2-1
d_gene: TRBD2
abundance: few
v_gene: TRBV15
CDR3aa: CATSRAGSGGADNEQFF
CDR3nt: TGTGCCACCAGCAGAGCAGGTAGCGGGGGGGCCGACAATGAGCAGTTCTTC